The 9 T cell receptor beta chains listed next were all sequenced from one sample in a study of cytomegalovirus exposure and HLA in healthy donors. A multiplex PCR was run with 60 Vbeta primers and 13 Jbeta primers. The method was immunoSEQ multiplex PCR; TCRdb's version includes in-frame clones alone and lacks a portion of them. The sample contains about 140,000 clones, roughly 80% of which appear only once. The sequenced material came from PBMCs. These receptors all stem from a female donor in good health and CMV-seronegative.

The V call is TRBV27, the J call TRBJ1-2, with D uncertain. Trimming removed 5 bases at V and 4 bases at J, with 14 bases between. The CDR3 consists of 14 residues. Germline assignment: CDR1 MNHEY and CDR2 SMNVEV (reference sequence). The CDR3 protein is CASSPRELRYGYTF. CDR3 nucleotides: TGTGCCAGCAGTCCCCGGGAACTTCGCTATGGCTACACCTTC.

The sample holds one count of this clone. The chain is built from TRBV7-2 and TRBJ1-2; tentative D call: TRBD1 (5 bases). This CDR3 is built from 13 residues. The germline V and J ends were trimmed by 0 bases and 8 bases, with 10 bases remaining between them. Looked up from germline, CDR1 is SGHTA and CDR2 is FQGNSA. The CDR3 DNA is TGTGCCAGCAGCTTAGCAGGGGTGGGAGGCTACACCTTC. Its translation: CASSLAGVGGYTF.

This clone occurred a few times. The rearrangement links TRBV11-1 to TRBJ2-7; weak D call: TRBD2 (5 bases). The CDR3 has 14 amino acids. Trimming removed 3 bases at V and 5 bases at J, with 14 bases between. Germline CDR1 is SGHAT and CDR2 is FQDESV (reference sequence). As DNA, the CDR3 is TGTGCCAGCAGCTTGATTTCGGGGAACCACGAGCAGTACTTC. This encodes CASSLISGNHEQYF.

This chain connects TRBV2 to TRBJ1-1; the D is unclear. With 7 bases removed from V and 1 base from J, the gap between germline ends came to 10 bases. CDR1 and CDR2 from the germline V gene are SNHLY and FYNNEI. The CDR3 covers 13 residues. The CDR3 sequence: CASNALTNTEAFF. In nucleotides, the CDR3 is TGTGCCAGCAATGCACTAACGAACACTGAAGCTTTCTTT.

This sequence joins TRBV19 and TRBJ1-2; 7 positions agree with TRBD1. The CDR3 has 12 amino acids. CDR1 and CDR2 from the germline V gene are LNHDA and SQIVND (reference sequence). The J segment lost 8 bases and the V segment lost 5 bases, leaving 5 bases of the junction unmatched. This chain's CDR3 is CASSFDREGYTF. CDR3 bases: TGTGCCAGTAGTTTCGACAGGGAGGGCTACACCTTC.

This clone was counted only a few times. The chain uses TRBV4-1 and TRBJ1-5; 7 nucleotides match TRBD1. The CDR3 is made up of 15 amino acids. Germline V CDR1 and CDR2: MGHRA, YSYEKL. The trim removed 6 bases at V and 6 bases at J, leaving 11 bases unmatched. The CDR3 reads CASSSFSTGSQPQHF. The CDR3 nucleotides read TGCGCCAGCAGTTCCTTTTCGACAGGGAGTCAGCCCCAGCATTTT.

The rearrangement joins TRBV5-1 to TRBJ2-1, with 8 bases lining up with TRBD1. Germline CDR1 SGHRS, CDR2 YFSETQ. This CDR3 has 16 residues. V was pared by 3 bases and J by 0 bases, with 5 bases of the junction left unmatched. The CDR3 DNA reads TGCGCCAGCAGCTCCCTAACAGGGGGCTCCTACAATGAGCAGTTCTTC. Translated, it gives CASSSLTGGSYNEQFF.

The chain combines TRBV21-1 with TRBJ1-2; the tabulated D call, TRBD1, remains unverified against the DNA. TRBV21-1 is an annotated pseudogene. The CDR3 consists of 13 residues. As DNA, the CDR3 is TGTGCCAGCAGTCAAAGGACAGACAGGGGCTACACCTTC. This codes for CASSQRTDRGYTF.

The gene calls are TRBV19 and TRBJ1-1; D gene ambiguous. Germline V gene lookup returns CDR1 LNHDA and CDR2 SQIVND (reference sequence). The CDR3 spans 12 residues. V lost 6 bases, J lost 4 bases, and 9 bases lay in between. CDR3 region: CASRIVGTEAFF. CDR3 DNA: TGTGCCAGTAGGATCGTCGGCACTGAAGCTTTCTTT.